The clone carrying this TCR beta chain has a handful of counts. The antigen remains undetermined. The data are from a study of T-cell reconstitution after alpha-beta-depleted transplantation in children. The CDR3 is 12 residues long. V gave up 2 bases and J gave up 5 bases, with 9 bases separating them. Germline loops: CDR1 SQVTM, CDR2 ANQGSEA. Study-level points and caveats: Newly generated T cells supplied most T-cell counts and diversity one year post-transplant. Several hundred graft clones that had expanded were reportedly the source of alpha-beta T cells about two months after transplant. Recipient T cells and thymic progenitors that survived gave rise to the high TCRbeta diversity observed at day 60 in some patients.

A TCRbeta library incorporating unique molecular identifiers was prepared. MiXCR, applied by TCRdb to the PCR reads, yields one record per CDR3 protein. The sample lists roughly 490,000 distinct CDR3 sequences, about an eighth occurring once. The chain uses TRBV29-1 and TRBJ1-2, with a weak D call TRBD1 (5 bases). The sequence was obtained from a female patient aged 2-9 years who had a stem cell transplant for aplastic anemia, so the T cells may come from the graft donor. This specimen consisted of PBMCs, mostly from graft donor cells, obtained 180 days after TCRalphabeta/CD19-depleted stem cell transplant. The CDR3 nucleotides are TGCAGCGTTGAAAAGGGACCTTATGGCTACACCTTC. It specifies CSVEKGPYGYTF.